Each of the 17 T cell receptor beta chains below was sequenced from the same sample in a study of shared clonotypes between healthy human individuals. This table comes from immunoSEQ multiplex PCR, and its TCRdb copy is limited to in-frame clones, with some not included. This table has roughly 410,000 clones, roughly 96% appearing once. The sequenced sample was memory CD8+ T cells sorted from blood. As to subset: CD45RO+ cells pooled with CCR7-negative TemRA cells. The origin of the receptors is a man aged 25-45 years in good health.

V gene TRBV30 combines with J gene TRBJ1-2; D is perhaps TRBD1 (6 bases). CDR1 and CDR2 (germline): GTSNPN, SVGIG (reference sequence). Trimming took 0 bases from V and 10 from J, leaving 21 bases between them. The CDR3 has 15 amino acids. The CDR3 spells CAWSVIGGAGTSYTF. In nucleotides, the CDR3 is TGTGCCTGGAGTGTAATCGGGGGCGCGGGAACCTCCTACACCTTC.

This clone appeared once. CDR3 region: CASSLQGAAQPQHF. The DNA of the CDR3 is TGTGCCAGCTCACTTCAGGGGGCGGCTCAGCCCCAGCATTTT. The chain employs TRBV18 and TRBJ1-5; 8 nucleotides agree with TRBD1. The CDR3 length is 14 residues. Looked up from germline, CDR1 is KGHSH and CDR2 is LQKENI. Trimming removed 4 bases from V and 6 bases from J; junction bases left unmatched: 5.

J is TRBJ2-3 and V is TRBV7-9, with a tentative D call TRBD2 (6 bases). The CDR3 has 14 residues. The germline V gene has CDR1 SEHNR and CDR2 FQNEAQ (reference sequence). V lost 5 bases and J lost 4, with 13 bases in between. The CDR3 nucleotides read TGTGCCAGCAGCCGAGAGCGGAGGGCAGATACGCAGTATTTT. It encodes CASSRERRADTQYF.

The chain joins TRBV28 to TRBJ1-4; D gene unclear. CDR1 is MDHEN and CDR2 is SYDVKM in the germline V gene. The CDR3 is 12 amino acids. Trimming took 8 bases from V and 8 from J, leaving 12 bases between them. CDR3: CASATSGEKLFF. As DNA, the CDR3 is TGTGCCAGCGCCACAAGTGGGGAAAAACTGTTTTTT. The full variable domain, rest sourced from reference TRBV28 and TRBJ1-4, is DVKVTQSSRYLVKRTGEKVFLECVQDMDHENMFWYRQDPGLGLRLIYFSYDVKMKEKGDIPEGYSVSREKKERFSLILESASTNQTSMYLCASATSGEKLFFGSGTQLSVL.

The chain carries TRBV9 and TRBJ2-1; D not resolved. V lost 1 base, J lost 6 bases, and 8 bases lay in between. Germline CDR1 reads SGDLS; CDR2 reads YYNGEE. The CDR3 contains 13 residues. The CDR3 region has the DNA TGTGCCAGCAGCGTATTTCTGTCCAATGAGCAGTTCTTC. As protein: CASSVFLSNEQFF.

The CDR3 DNA follows: TGTGCCAGCAGCTTAATCCCTCGGCAGGGGAACCTGGGAAAACTGTTTTTT. Protein sequence: CASSLIPRQGNLGKLFF. The chain links TRBV7-9 to TRBJ1-4, with D tentatively TRBD1 (6 bases). There are 17 residues in the CDR3. V lost 2 bases, J lost 10 bases, and 23 bases lay in between. The germline V gene has CDR1 SEHNR and CDR2 FQNEAQ (reference sequence).

J is TRBJ2-7 and V is TRBV7-8; 8 positions agree with TRBD2. CDR1 is SGHVS, CDR2 FQNEAQ, per germline. After removal of 4 bases from V and 5 bases from J, the junction contained 10 bases not matched to a gene. The CDR3 is 15 amino acids. As DNA, the CDR3 is TGTGCCAGCAGCTCGTCTCGGACTAGCTTCCACGAGCAGTACTTC. Translated, it gives CASSSSRTSFHEQYF.

Notes on this clone: Other DNA variants within this sample encode the same CDR3. The rearrangement joins TRBV28 to TRBJ1-2; D remains ambiguous. Germline assignment: CDR1 MDHEN and CDR2 SYDVKM. This CDR3 spans 13 amino acids. V was cut by 6 bases and J by 0 bases, with 8 bases left in between. This CDR3 reads CASSLQTNYGYTF. CDR3 in DNA: TGTGCCAGCAGCCTACAGACTAACTATGGCTACACCTTC.

V and J are TRBV5-4 and TRBJ1-2; 12 bases are a match to TRBD1. Trimming removed 0 bases from V and 8 bases from J; junction bases left unmatched: 5. The CDR3 contains 15 residues. Germline lookup yields CDR1 SGHNT and CDR2 YYREEE (reference sequence). CDR3 bases: TGTGCCAGCAGCTTGGGGGGACAGGGGGCGAGGGGCTACACCTTC. Its translation: CASSLGGQGARGYTF.

The CDR3 DNA is TGTGCCAGCAGTCCCCTCGACAGGGGGCTAAGGGAGACCCAGTACTTC. As protein: CASSPLDRGLRETQYF. The chain uses TRBV28 and TRBJ2-5, with 10 bases that match TRBD1. The junction had 11 bases not matched to a gene; V was cut back by 5 bases and J by 5 bases. Germline-derived CDR1 and CDR2 are MDHEN and SYDVKM. This CDR3 is built from 16 residues.

The V call is TRBV9, the J call TRBJ2-2; no clear D gene. CDR1 and CDR2 from the germline V gene are SGDLS and YYNGEE. The CDR3 is made up of 15 amino acids. Deletions cut 4 bases from V and 0 bases from J, with 10 bases between. This chain's CDR3 is CASSLRTANTGELFF. The CDR3, as DNA: TGTGCCAGCAGCCTTCGGACGGCGAACACCGGGGAGCTGTTTTTT. The whole variable domain, remainder taken from reference TRBV9 and TRBJ2-2, is DSGVTQTPKHLITATGQRVTLRCSPRSGDLSVYWYQQSLDQGLQFLIQYYNGEERAKGNILERFSAQQFPDLHSELNLSSLELGDSALYFCASSLRTANTGELFFGEGSRLTVL.

Worth noting for this clone: Other DNA sequences in the same sample also yield this CDR3. V and J are TRBV5-1 and TRBJ2-1, with no clear D. V lost 0 bases and J lost 0, with 7 bases in between. Germline CDR1 reads SGHRS; CDR2 reads YFSETQ. This CDR3 contains 15 residues. The CDR3 reads CASSLGQSSYNEQFF. The DNA of the CDR3 is TGCGCCAGCAGCTTGGGCCAGAGCTCCTACAATGAGCAGTTCTTC.

CDR3 in DNA: TGTGCCAGCTCACCAGCTAGCGGGAGGGCTAGCTCCTACGAGCAGTACTTC. It encodes CASSPASGRASSYEQYF. This rearrangement joins TRBV18 to TRBJ2-7, with TRBD2 matching 12 bases. Germline loops: CDR1 KGHSH, CDR2 LQKENI. The V gene end was trimmed by 2 bases and the J gene end by 0 bases; junction bases not matched to a gene: 5. The CDR3 runs to 17 residues.

This rearrangement joins TRBV5-1 to TRBJ2-3; a weak D match, TRBD2 (6 bases). Germline V gene sequence: CDR1 SGHRS, CDR2 YFSETQ. V dropped 5 bases and J dropped 2 bases, with 18 bases sitting between them. The CDR3 extends over 16 amino acids. CDR3 sequence: CASRVGGGKPTDTQYF. In DNA, the CDR3 is TGCGCCAGCAGGGTTGGCGGCGGGAAGCCCACAGATACGCAGTATTTT.

This clone was detected only once. The J gene is TRBJ2-7, the V gene TRBV5-4; D gene uncertain. The CDR3 is 17 residues long. Germline CDR1 SGHNT, CDR2 YYREEE (reference sequence). V was trimmed by 0 bases and J by 0 bases, leaving 16 bases between them. The CDR3 DNA reads as TGTGCCAGCAGCTTGGCCCCACAGCGTCCCAGCTCCTACGAGCAGTACTTC. Translation gives CASSLAPQRPSSYEQYF.

This clone appeared a single time. The chain couples TRBV5-1 to TRBJ2-1, with D tentatively TRBD2 (5 bases). V dropped 6 bases and J dropped 8 bases, with 18 bases sitting between them. CDR3 length: 14 amino acids. CDR1 is SGHRS and CDR2 is YFSETQ in the germline V gene. This CDR3 is CASTLLARADEQFF. The CDR3 DNA follows: TGCGCCAGCACCCTCCTAGCAAGGGCCGATGAGCAGTTCTTC.

V and J are TRBV11-2 and TRBJ2-2; no clear D gene. The V end lost 1 base, the J end lost 0 bases, and 3 bases lay between the germline ends. The CDR3 length is 14 residues. Germline V gives CDR1 SGHAT, CDR2 FQNNGV. The CDR3 here is CASSLASNTGELFF. The CDR3 bases are TGTGCCAGCAGCTTAGCTTCGAACACCGGGGAGCTGTTTTTT. Variable domain in full (rest from reference TRBV11-2 and TRBJ2-2): EAGVAQSPRYKIIEKRQSVAFWCNPISGHATLYWYQQILGQGPKLLIQFQNNGVVDDSQLPKDRFSAERLKGVDSTLKIQPAKLEDSAVYLCASSLASNTGELFFGEGSRLTVL.